The 5 T cell receptor beta chains below were found in one sample sequenced in a study of CD8 T cells in Susac syndrome. Reverse transcription of roughly 0.5 to 1 ug RNA was carried out with random hexamers. TCRdb reanalysed the immunoSEQ multiplex PCR reads using MiXCR and keeps one entry per CDR3 protein. The sample has 150,000 to 200,000 distinct CDR3 sequences, roughly 91% seen once. Sample: CD4+ T cells from PBMCs. Every receptor here comes from a human donor with Susac syndrome.

This chain links TRBV12-3 or TRBV12-4 with TRBJ1-5; 7 bases match TRBD1. The CDR3 is 15 amino acids. The junction had 5 bases not matched to a gene; V was cut back by 5 bases and J by 1 base. As DNA, the CDR3 is TGTGCCAGCAGTCCCGACAGGGCCAGCAATCAGCCCCAGCATTTT. Translating gives CASSPDRASNQPQHF.

The V call is TRBV9, the J call TRBJ2-1; 10 nucleotides line up with TRBD1. This CDR3 has 16 residues. Trimming cost V 4 bases and J 6 bases; bases outside gene matches: 10. CDR1 and CDR2 (germline): SGDLS, YYNGEE. The CDR3 protein is CASSTKPGQGSNEQFF. Written as DNA, the CDR3 is TGTGCCAGCAGCACCAAACCGGGACAGGGGTCCAATGAGCAGTTCTTC. The whole variable domain, remainder taken from reference TRBV9 and TRBJ2-1, is DSGVTQTPKHLITATGQRVTLRCSPRSGDLSVYWYQQSLDQGLQFLIQYYNGEERAKGNILERFSAQQFPDLHSELNLSSLELGDSALYFCASSTKPGQGSNEQFFGPGTRLTVL.

The sample holds one count of this clonotype. The rearrangement links TRBV20-1 to TRBJ2-3, with 11 bases lining up with TRBD1. J gave up 6 bases and V 5 bases, and 4 bases lay outside the gene matches. There are 13 residues in the CDR3. Germline lookup yields CDR1 DFQATT and CDR2 SNEGSKA (reference sequence). CDR3 bases: TGCAGTGCTGCAGGGGACAGGGGGGATACGCAGTATTTT. It translates to CSAAGDRGDTQYF.

J is TRBJ2-6 and V is TRBV27; D uncertain. The CDR3 is 15 residues long. V was cut by 3 bases and J by 1 base, with 7 bases left in between. The germline gives CDR1 MNHEY, CDR2 SMNVEV (reference sequence). The DNA of the CDR3 is TGTGCCAGCAGTTTTCTGGGATCTGGGGCCAACGTCCTGACTTTC. Translated, it gives CASSFLGSGANVLTF.

V and J are TRBV6-1 and TRBJ1-5; maybe TRBD1 (6 bases). This CDR3 region has 15 residues. In germline, CDR1 is MNHNS, CDR2 SASEGT. Trimming removed 1 base from V and 4 bases from J, with 11 bases in between. The CDR3 here is CASSEGGLGNQPQHF. CDR3 bases: TGTGCCAGCAGTGAAGGGGGGCTGGGAAATCAGCCCCAGCATTTT.